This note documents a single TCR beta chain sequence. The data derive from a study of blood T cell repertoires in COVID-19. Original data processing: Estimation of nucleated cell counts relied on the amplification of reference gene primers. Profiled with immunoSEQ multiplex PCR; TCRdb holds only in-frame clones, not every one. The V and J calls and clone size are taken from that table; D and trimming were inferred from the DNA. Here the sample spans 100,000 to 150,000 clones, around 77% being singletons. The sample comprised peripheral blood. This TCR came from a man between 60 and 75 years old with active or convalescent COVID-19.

The CDR3 region has the DNA TGTGCCAGCTCTGGGGACAGCGCATCATCGGATACGCAGTATTTT. Encoded protein: CASSGDSASSDTQYF. The rearrangement links TRBV9 to TRBJ2-3; 7 bases fit TRBD1. The CDR3 totals 15 residues. V was clipped by 7 bases and J by 6 bases; unmatched bases: 14. Germline CDR1 SGDLS, CDR2 YYNGEE.